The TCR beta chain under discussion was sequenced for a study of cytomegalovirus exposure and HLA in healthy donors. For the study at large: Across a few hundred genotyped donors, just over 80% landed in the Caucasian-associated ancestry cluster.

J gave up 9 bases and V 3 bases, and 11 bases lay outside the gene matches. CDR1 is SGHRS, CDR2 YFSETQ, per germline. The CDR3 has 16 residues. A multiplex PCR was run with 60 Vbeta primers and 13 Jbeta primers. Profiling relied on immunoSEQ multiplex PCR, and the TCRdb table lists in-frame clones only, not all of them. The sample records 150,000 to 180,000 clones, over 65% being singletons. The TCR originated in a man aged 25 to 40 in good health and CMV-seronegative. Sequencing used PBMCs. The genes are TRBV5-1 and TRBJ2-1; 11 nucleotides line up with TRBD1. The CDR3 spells CASSWLPGQGEGEQFF. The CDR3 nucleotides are TGCGCCAGCAGCTGGTTACCGGGACAGGGGGAAGGTGAGCAGTTCTTC.